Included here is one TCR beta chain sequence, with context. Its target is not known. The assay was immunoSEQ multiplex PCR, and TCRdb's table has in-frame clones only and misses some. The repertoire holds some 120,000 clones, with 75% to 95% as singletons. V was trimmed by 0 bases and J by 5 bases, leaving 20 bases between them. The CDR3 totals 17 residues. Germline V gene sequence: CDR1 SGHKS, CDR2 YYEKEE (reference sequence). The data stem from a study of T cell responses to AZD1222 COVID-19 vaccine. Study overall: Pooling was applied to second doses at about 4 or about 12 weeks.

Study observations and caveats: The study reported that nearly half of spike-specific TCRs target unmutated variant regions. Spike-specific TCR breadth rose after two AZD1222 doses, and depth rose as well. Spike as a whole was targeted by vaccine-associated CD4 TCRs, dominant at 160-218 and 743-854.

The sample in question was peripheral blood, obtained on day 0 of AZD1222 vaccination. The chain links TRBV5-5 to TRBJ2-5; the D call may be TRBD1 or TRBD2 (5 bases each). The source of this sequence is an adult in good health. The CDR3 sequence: CASSLGGSGLSRETQYF. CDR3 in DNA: TGTGCCAGCAGCTTGGGGGGGTCCGGACTTAGCCGGGAGACCCAGTACTTC.